The 10 T cell receptor beta chains listed next were all sequenced from one sample in a study of graft-versus-host responses after intestinal transplantation. The method was immunoSEQ multiplex PCR; TCRdb's version includes in-frame clones alone and lacks a portion of them. The sample consists of tens of thousands of clones, 80% to 85% of them appearing once. No antigen is known for these receptors. Sequencing used unstimulated CD8+ T cells sorted from spleen or lymph node cells, obtained before intestinal transplant. The receptors originated from a human donor who received an intestinal transplant.

The V gene is TRBV11-3, the J gene TRBJ1-5, with TRBD1 identical over 7 bases. CDR1 SGHNT and CDR2 YENEEA come from the germline V gene. The V segment lost 0 bases and the J segment 0 bases; nucleotides outside the gene matches: 14. The CDR3 sequence is 20 residues long. CDR3 DNA sequence: TGTGCCAGCAGCTTAGATGGATTAGACAGGGACCTATATAGCAATCAGCCCCAGCATTTT. This translates into CASSLDGLDRDLYSNQPQHF. Combining the CDR3 with reference TRBV11-3 and TRBJ1-5 gives the whole variable domain EAGVVQSPRYKIIEKKQPVAFWCNPISGHNTLYWYLQNLGQGPELLIRYENEEAVDDSQLPKDRFSAERLKGVDSTLKIQPAELGDSAVYLCASSLDGLDRDLYSNQPQHFGDGTRLSIL.

The chain has TRBV5-6 and TRBJ1-1; no definite D call. The germline CDR1 and CDR2 sequences are SGHDT and YYEEEE. The CDR3 sequence is 15 residues long. V lost 0 bases and J 1 base, leaving 10 bases between the germline ends. In DNA, the CDR3 is TGTGCCAGCAGCTTGGCCGCGGGTTGGAACACTGAAGCTTTCTTT. Its translation: CASSLAAGWNTEAFF.

V and J are TRBV4-1 and TRBJ2-1; possibly TRBD1 or TRBD2 for D (5 bases each). This CDR3 has 13 amino acids. In germline, CDR1 is MGHRA, CDR2 YSYEKL. V gave up 8 bases and J gave up 2 bases, with 10 bases separating them. CDR3 DNA: TGCGCCAGCTGCCGGGACCCCTACAATGAGCAGTTCTTC. Translation gives CASCRDPYNEQFF.

This clone was found a few times. The CDR3, as DNA: TGTGCCAGCAGTTACGCTGGGCGGGGGATCGACGAGCAGTACTTC. Amino acid sequence: CASSYAGRGIDEQYF. The chain joins TRBV6-5 to TRBJ2-7; TRBD2 matches 7 bases. CDR1 MNHEY and CDR2 SVGAGI come from the germline V gene. After removal of 2 bases from V and 5 bases from J, the junction contained 9 bases not matched to a gene. This CDR3 has 15 residues.

CDR3 region: CASSESYVGGGQPQHF. The CDR3 DNA reads as TGCGCCAGCAGTGAGTCGTATGTGGGGGGCGGACAGCCCCAGCATTTT. The chain uses TRBV10-1 and TRBJ1-5; maybe TRBD1 (6 bases). V was shortened by 0 bases and J by 7 bases, with 16 bases between the two germline ends. The CDR3 is 16 amino acids. The germline V gene encodes CDR1 WNHNN and CDR2 SYGVQD (reference sequence).

The chain uses TRBV10-3 and TRBJ1-5; D gene unclear. V lost 1 base, J lost 1 base, and 8 bases lay in between. Germline-derived CDR1 and CDR2 are ENHRY and SYGVKD. The CDR3 totals 15 residues. The CDR3 loop reads CAISEFGQSNQPQHF. The CDR3 DNA sequence: TGTGCCATCAGTGAGTTTGGGCAAAGCAATCAGCCCCAGCATTTT.

The J gene is TRBJ2-1, the V gene TRBV19; 8 nucleotides align to TRBD2. The trim removed 1 base at V and 7 bases at J, leaving 6 bases unmatched. Germline CDR1 is LNHDA and CDR2 is SQIVND (reference sequence). This CDR3 has 15 residues. The CDR3 coding sequence is TGTGCCAGTAGTATAGGACTAGCGTCTATGAATGAGCAGTTCTTC. It specifies CASSIGLASMNEQFF.

The chain couples TRBV19 to TRBJ2-3; D is perhaps TRBD1 (6 bases). V shed 3 bases and J shed 2 bases, with 12 bases lying between them. Germline CDR1 is LNHDA and CDR2 is SQIVND (reference sequence). CDR3 length equals 15 residues. CDR3 in DNA: TGTGCCAGTAGTATTGTGGGGGCAAACACAGATACGCAGTATTTT. It is translated as CASSIVGANTDTQYF.

The chain links TRBV7-2 to TRBJ2-1; 11 bases agree with TRBD2. Germline V gene data show CDR1 as SGHTA and CDR2 as FQGNSA. V lost 5 bases to trimming and J lost 9 bases; unmatched junction nucleotides: 9. The length of the CDR3 is 15 residues. The CDR3 loop reads CASSATSGSSFEQFF. The CDR3, as DNA: TGTGCCAGCAGCGCCACTAGCGGGAGCTCATTTGAGCAGTTCTTC.

This chain links TRBV9 with TRBJ2-7, with 7 bases identical to TRBD1. Looked up from germline, CDR1 is SGDLS and CDR2 is YYNGEE. This CDR3 is built from 16 residues. V lost 2 bases, J lost 5 bases, and 13 bases stayed unmatched. The CDR3 nucleotides read TGTGCCAGCAGCGTGGAAGACAGGGATGGTTTTGACGAGCAGTACTTC. Amino acids: CASSVEDRDGFDEQYF.